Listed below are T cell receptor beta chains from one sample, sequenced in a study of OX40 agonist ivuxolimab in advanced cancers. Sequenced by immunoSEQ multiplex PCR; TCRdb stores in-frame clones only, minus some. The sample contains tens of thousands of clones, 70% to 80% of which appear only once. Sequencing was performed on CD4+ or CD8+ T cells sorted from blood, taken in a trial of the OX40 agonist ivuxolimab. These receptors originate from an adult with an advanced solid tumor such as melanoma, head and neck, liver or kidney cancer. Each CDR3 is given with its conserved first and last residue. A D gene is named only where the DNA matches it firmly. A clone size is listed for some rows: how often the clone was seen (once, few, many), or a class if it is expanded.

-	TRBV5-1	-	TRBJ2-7	CASSSLGYEQYF	TGCGCCAGCAGTTCACTAGGGTACGAGCAGTACTTC
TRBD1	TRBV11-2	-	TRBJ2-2	CASSFPDRDPNTGELFF	TGTGCCAGCAGCTTCCCTGACAGGGACCCGAACACCGGGGAGCTGTTTTTT
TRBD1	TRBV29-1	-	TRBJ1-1	CSVGQAMNTEAFF	TGCAGCGTAGGACAGGCTATGAACACTGAAGCTTTCTTT
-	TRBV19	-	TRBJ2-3	CASSIGAGIGTDTQYF	TGTGCCAGTAGTATAGGGGCCGGGATTGGCACAGATACGCAGTATTTT
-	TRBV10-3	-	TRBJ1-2	CAISEIGRGDGYTF	TGTGCCATCAGTGAAATCGGTAGGGGTGATGGCTACACCTTC
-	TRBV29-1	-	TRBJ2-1	CSALDPNSHNEQFF	TGCAGCGCTCTTGACCCTAATAGCCACAATGAGCAGTTCTTC
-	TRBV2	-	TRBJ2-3	CASSPWVPDTQYF	TGTGCCAGCAGTCCCTGGGTCCCAGATACGCAGTATTTT
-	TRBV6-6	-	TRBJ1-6	CASRDRLNSPLHF	TGTGCCAGCAGAGACAGGCTGAATTCACCCCTCCACTTT
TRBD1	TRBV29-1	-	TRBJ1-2	CSAGTGGDYGYTF	TGCAGCGCTGGGACAGGGGGCGACTATGGCTACACCTTC
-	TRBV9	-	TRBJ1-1	CASSVGGGWLGTEAFF	TGTGCCAGCAGCGTAGGGGGAGGGTGGCTAGGCACTGAAGCTTTCTTT
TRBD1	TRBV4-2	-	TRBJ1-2	CASSQEVLGTGNGYTF	TGTGCCAGCAGCCAAGAAGTGCTAGGGACAGGGAATGGCTACACCTTC
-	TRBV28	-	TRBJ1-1	CASSTPTLGAFF	TGTGCCAGCAGTACTCCGACCCTGGGGGCTTTCTTT
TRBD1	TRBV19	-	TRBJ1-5	CASSIEGTGSRPQHF	TGTGCCAGTAGTATAGAAGGGACAGGGAGTAGGCCCCAGCATTTT
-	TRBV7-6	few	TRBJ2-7	CASSLALGDEQYF	TGTGCCAGCAGCTTAGCGCTTGGAGACGAGCAGTACTTC
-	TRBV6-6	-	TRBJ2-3	CASSYVDNTDTQYF	TGTGCCAGCAGTTACGTCGACAACACAGATACGCAGTATTTT
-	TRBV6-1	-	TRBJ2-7	CASSPRGSYEQYF	TGTGCCAGCAGTCCAAGAGGTTCCTACGAGCAGTACTTC
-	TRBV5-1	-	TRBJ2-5	CASRGKEGRQETQYF	TGCGCCAGCAGGGGGAAGGAGGGGCGGCAAGAGACCCAGTACTTC
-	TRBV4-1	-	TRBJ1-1	CASSPTGQQNTEAFF	TGCGCCAGCAGCCCGACAGGCCAACAGAACACTGAAGCTTTCTTT
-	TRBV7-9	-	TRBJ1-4	CASSNPGGATNEKLFF	TGTGCCAGCAGCAACCCCGGGGGTGCTACTAATGAAAAACTGTTTTTT
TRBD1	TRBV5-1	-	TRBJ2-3	CASSLGRGLETDTQYF	TGCGCCAGCAGCTTGGGTAGGGGGCTGGAAACAGATACGCAGTATTTT
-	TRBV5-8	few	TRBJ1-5	CASSLTGTAPQHF	TGTGCCAGCAGCCTTACCGGGACCGCGCCCCAGCATTTT
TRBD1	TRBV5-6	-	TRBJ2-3	CASSLDRGWADTQYF	TGTGCCAGCAGCCTGGACAGGGGATGGGCAGATACGCAGTATTTT
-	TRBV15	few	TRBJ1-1	CATSLMGTEAFF	TGTGCCACCAGCTTGATGGGCACTGAAGCTTTCTTT
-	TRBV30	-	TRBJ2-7	CAWSQGISYEQYF	TGTGCCTGGAGTCAGGGGATCTCCTACGAGCAGTACTTC
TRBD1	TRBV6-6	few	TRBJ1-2	CASTEDRDALGYTF	TGTGCCAGCACCGAGGACAGGGACGCCTTAGGCTACACCTTC
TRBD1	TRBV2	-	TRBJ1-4	CASSGTGATNEKLFF	TGTGCCAGCAGTGGGACAGGGGCAACTAATGAAAAACTGTTTTTT
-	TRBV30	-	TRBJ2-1	CAWSGGGPEQFF	TGTGCCTGGAGTGGAGGGGGGCCTGAGCAGTTCTTC
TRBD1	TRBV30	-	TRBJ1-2	CAWSGDRIYGYTF	TGTGCCTGGAGCGGGGACAGGATCTATGGCTACACCTTC
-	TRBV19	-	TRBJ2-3	CASSILSGSTDTQYF	TGTGCCAGTAGTATCCTTAGCGGAAGCACAGATACGCAGTATTTT
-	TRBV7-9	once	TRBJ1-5	CASSLVSNQPQHF	TGTGCCAGCAGCTTAGTTAGCAATCAGCCCCAGCATTTT
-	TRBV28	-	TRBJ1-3	CASSSLTEFFF	TGTGCCAGCAGTTCCCTGACGGAGTTCTTTTTT
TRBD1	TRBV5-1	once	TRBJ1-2	CASSVTGTGGYGYTF	TGCGCCAGCAGCGTAACCGGGACAGGGGGATATGGCTACACCTTC
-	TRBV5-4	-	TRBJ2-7	CASSSAGRIEQYF	TGTGCCAGCAGCTCTGCGGGACGGATAGAGCAGTACTTC
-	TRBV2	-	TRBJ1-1	CASSVDGNTEAFF	TGTGCCAGCAGTGTCGATGGGAACACTGAAGCTTTCTTT
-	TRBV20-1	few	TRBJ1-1	CRVQGTEAFF	TGCAGAGTACAGGGAACTGAAGCTTTCTTT
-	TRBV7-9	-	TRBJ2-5	CASSLAGSQETQYF	TGTGCCAGCAGCTTAGCCGGGTCCCAAGAGACCCAGTACTTC
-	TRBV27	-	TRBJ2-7	CASSLGGGYEQYF	TGTGCCAGCAGTTTAGGGGGAGGATACGAGCAGTACTTC
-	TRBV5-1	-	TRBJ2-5	CASSLDSWGPQETQYF	TGCGCCAGCAGCTTGGATTCCTGGGGGCCCCAAGAGACCCAGTACTTC
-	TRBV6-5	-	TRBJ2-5	CASSSGGGAEETQYF	TGTGCCAGCAGTTCGGGAGGGGGCGCAGAAGAGACCCAGTACTTC
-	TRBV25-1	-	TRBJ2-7	CASSVSDEQYF	TGTGCCAGCAGTGTATCCGACGAGCAGTACTTC
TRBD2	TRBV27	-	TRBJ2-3	CASSWNSGGPDYTDTQYF	TGTGCCAGCAGTTGGAATAGCGGGGGCCCTGATTACACAGATACGCAGTATTTT
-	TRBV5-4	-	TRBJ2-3	CASSFRFSDTQYF	TGTGCCAGCAGCTTCAGGTTCTCAGATACGCAGTATTTT
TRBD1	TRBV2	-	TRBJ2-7	CASIFGGQGSYEQYF	TGTGCCAGCATTTTTGGTGGACAGGGCTCCTACGAGCAGTACTTC
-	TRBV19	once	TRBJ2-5	CASNNLYQETQYF	TGTGCCAGTAACAACCTGTACCAAGAGACCCAGTACTTC
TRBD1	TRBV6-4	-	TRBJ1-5	CASSDTSTGHNQPQHF	TGTGCCAGCAGTGACACCTCGACAGGGCATAATCAGCCCCAGCATTTT
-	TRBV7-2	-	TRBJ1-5	CASSSQAVNQPQHF	TGTGCCAGCAGTTCTCAGGCCGTCAATCAGCCCCAGCATTTT
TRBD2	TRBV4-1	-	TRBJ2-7	CASSQMTSTSGPSLYEQYF	TGCGCCAGCAGCCAAATGACGTCGACTAGCGGACCCAGTCTCTACGAGCAGTACTTC
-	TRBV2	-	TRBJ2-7	CASSIDQRGEQYF	TGTGCCAGCAGTATCGACCAGAGGGGCGAGCAGTACTTC
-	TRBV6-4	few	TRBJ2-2	CASSDRDTGELFF	TGTGCCAGCAGTGACAGGGACACCGGGGAGCTGTTTTTT
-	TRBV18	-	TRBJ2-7	CASSRAYEQYF	TGTGCCAGCTCTCGGGCCTACGAGCAGTACTTC
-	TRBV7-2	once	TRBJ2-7	CASSLSLGDYEQYF	TGTGCCAGCAGCTTAAGCTTGGGAGACTACGAGCAGTACTTC
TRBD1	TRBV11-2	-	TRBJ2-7	CASSLGQGAAYEQYF	TGTGCCAGCAGCTTGGGGCAGGGGGCCGCCTACGAGCAGTACTTC
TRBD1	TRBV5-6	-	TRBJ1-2	CASSYTGTVGYTF	TGTGCCAGCAGCTACACAGGGACAGTCGGCTACACCTTC
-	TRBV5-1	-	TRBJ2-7	CASSLQTGATYEQYF	TGCGCCAGCAGCCTCCAGACCGGGGCAACCTACGAGCAGTACTTC
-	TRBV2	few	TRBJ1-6	CATTYRRNSPLHF	TGTGCCACCACGTATCGGCGTAATTCACCCCTCCACTTT
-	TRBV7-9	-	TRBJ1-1	CASSSGHQPEAFF	TGTGCCAGCAGCTCGGGACATCAGCCTGAAGCTTTCTTT
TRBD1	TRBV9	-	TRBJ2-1	CASSVGGGWQFF	TGTGCCAGCAGCGTAGGAGGGGGCTGGCAGTTCTTC
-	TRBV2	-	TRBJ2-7	CASSRDGEQYF	TGTGCCAGCAGTAGGGACGGAGAGCAGTACTTC
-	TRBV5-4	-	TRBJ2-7	CASSLSRGSYEQYF	TGTGCCAGCAGCCTCAGCAGGGGTTCCTACGAGCAGTACTTC
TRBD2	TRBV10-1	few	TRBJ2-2	CASSGGELPANTGELFF	TGCGCCAGCTCCGGGGGGGAATTGCCCGCGAACACCGGGGAGCTGTTTTTT